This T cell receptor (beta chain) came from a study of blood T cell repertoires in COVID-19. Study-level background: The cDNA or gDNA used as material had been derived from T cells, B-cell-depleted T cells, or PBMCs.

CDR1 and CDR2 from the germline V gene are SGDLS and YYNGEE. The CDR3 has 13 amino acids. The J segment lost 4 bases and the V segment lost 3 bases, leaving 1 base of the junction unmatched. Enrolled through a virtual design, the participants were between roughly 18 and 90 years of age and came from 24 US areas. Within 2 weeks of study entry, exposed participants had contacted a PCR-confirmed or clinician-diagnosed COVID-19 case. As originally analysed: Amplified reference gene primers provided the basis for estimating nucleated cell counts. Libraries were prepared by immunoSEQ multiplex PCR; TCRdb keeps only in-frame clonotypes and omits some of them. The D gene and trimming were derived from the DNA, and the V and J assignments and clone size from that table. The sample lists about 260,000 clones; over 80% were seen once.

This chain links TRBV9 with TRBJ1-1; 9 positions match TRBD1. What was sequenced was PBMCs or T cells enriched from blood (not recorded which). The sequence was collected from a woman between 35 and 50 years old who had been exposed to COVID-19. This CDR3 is CASSATGGTEAFF. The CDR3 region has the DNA TGTGCCAGCAGCGCGACAGGGGGCACTGAAGCTTTCTTT. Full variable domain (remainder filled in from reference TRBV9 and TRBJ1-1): DSGVTQTPKHLITATGQRVTLRCSPRSGDLSVYWYQQSLDQGLQFLIQYYNGEERAKGNILERFSAQQFPDLHSELNLSSLELGDSALYFCASSATGGTEAFFGQGTRLTVV.